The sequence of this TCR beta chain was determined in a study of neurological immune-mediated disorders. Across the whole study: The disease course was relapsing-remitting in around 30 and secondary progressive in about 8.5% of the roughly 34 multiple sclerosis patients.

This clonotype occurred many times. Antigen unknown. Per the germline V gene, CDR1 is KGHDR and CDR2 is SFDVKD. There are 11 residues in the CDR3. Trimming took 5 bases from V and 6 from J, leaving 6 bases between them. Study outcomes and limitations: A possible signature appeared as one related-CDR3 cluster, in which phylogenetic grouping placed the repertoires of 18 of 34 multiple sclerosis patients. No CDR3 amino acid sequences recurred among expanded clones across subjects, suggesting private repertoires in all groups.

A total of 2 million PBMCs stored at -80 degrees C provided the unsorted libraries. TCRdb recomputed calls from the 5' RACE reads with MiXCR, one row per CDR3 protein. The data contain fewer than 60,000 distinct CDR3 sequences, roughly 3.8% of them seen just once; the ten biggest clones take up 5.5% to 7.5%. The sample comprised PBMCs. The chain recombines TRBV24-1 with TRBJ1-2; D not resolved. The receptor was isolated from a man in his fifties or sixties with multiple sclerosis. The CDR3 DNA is TGTGCCACCAGTGTGGACCATGGCTACACCTTC. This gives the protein CATSVDHGYTF.